The source of this T cell receptor beta chain is a study of OX40 agonist ivuxolimab in advanced cancers. The CDR3 has 15 amino acids. Germline V gene lookup returns CDR1 MDHEN and CDR2 SYDVKM. After removal of 10 bases from V and 3 bases from J, the junction contained 11 bases not matched to a gene. Assay used: immunoSEQ multiplex PCR; TCRdb lists only in-frame clones, some missing. This table holds roughly 64,000 clones, about 85% found once. This rearrangement joins TRBV28 to TRBJ2-2, with TRBD2 matching 7 bases. The receptor was isolated from an adult with an advanced solid tumor such as melanoma, head and neck, liver or kidney cancer. This specimen was CD4+ or CD8+ T cells sorted from blood, taken in a trial of the OX40 agonist ivuxolimab. The CDR3 sequence is CAIPSGGGDTGELFF. The CDR3 DNA sequence: TGTGCCATCCCCTCGGGGGGAGGGGACACCGGGGAGCTGTTTTTT.